The clone carrying this T cell receptor beta chain was seen at least ten times. Antigen unknown. The CDR3 loop spans 14 amino acids. Germline V gene lookup returns CDR1 DFQATT and CDR2 SNEGSKA (reference sequence). Germline trimming cut 3 bases from V and 4 bases from J; bases unmatched to any gene: 4. This entry comes from a study of human T cells and chemical hapten exposure. As to time point: patch test 2, 6 weeks after DPC sensitization. Treatment in this sample: therapeutic diphenylcyclopropenone sensitization with weekly scalp DPC. Study-wide points: Controls formed significantly fewer large CDR3 similarity clusters than expanded TCRs did.

Attachment of unique molecular identifiers to individual cDNA molecules was performed in the library. TCRdb reprocessed the RACE reads via MiXCR and lists one record per CDR3 protein. The sample consists of around 75,000 distinct CDR3 sequences, about a tenth of them appearing once. This chain joins TRBV20-1 and TRBJ2-2; 8 bases map to TRBD2. The source was whole blood, collected in connection with sensitization to the hapten diphenylcyclopropenone (DPC). This sequence was found in a woman in her 50s with alopecia areata. Some clones in this sample may be carry-over from other donors' samples. The DNA of the CDR3 is TGCAGTGCTAGGGGACTAGTAGGCACCGGGGAGCTGTTTTTT. Translated: CSARGLVGTGELFF.